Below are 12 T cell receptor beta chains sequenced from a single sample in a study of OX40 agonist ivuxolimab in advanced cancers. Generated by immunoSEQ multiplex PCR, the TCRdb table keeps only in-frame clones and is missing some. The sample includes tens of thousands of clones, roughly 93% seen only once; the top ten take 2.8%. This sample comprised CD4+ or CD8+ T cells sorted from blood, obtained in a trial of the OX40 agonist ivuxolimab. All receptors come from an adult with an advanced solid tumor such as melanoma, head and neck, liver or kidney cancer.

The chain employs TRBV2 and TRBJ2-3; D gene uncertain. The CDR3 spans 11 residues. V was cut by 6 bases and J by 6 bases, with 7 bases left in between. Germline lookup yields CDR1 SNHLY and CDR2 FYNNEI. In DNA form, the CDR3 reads TGTGCCAGCAGCCGCTTTGATACGCAGTATTTT. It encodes CASSRFDTQYF.

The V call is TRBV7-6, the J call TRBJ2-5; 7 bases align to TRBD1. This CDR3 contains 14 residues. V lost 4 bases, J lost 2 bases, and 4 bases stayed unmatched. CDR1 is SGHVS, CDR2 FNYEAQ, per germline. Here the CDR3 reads CASSSRTGQETQYF. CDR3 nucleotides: TGTGCCAGCAGCTCGAGGACAGGACAAGAGACCCAGTACTTC. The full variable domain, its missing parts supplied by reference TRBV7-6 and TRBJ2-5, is GAGVSQSPRYKVTKRGQDVALRCDPISGHVSLYWYRQALGQGPEFLTYFNYEAQQDKSGLPNDRFSAERPEGSISTLTIQRTEQRDSAMYRCASSSRTGQETQYFGPGTRLLVL.

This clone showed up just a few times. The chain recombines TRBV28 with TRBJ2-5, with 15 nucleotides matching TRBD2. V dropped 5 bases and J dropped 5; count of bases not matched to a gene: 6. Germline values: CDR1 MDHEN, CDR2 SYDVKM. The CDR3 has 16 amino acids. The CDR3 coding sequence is TGTGCCAGCAGTCCGGGACTAGCGGGAGGTGGTGAGACCCAGTACTTC. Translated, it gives CASSPGLAGGGETQYF.

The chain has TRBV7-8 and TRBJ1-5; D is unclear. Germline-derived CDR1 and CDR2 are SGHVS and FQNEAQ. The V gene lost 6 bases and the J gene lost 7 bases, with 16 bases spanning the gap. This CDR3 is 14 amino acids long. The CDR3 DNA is TGTGCCAGCAGTCCCGGGTTGAGGAGGCAGCCCCAGCATTTT. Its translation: CASSPGLRRQPQHF.

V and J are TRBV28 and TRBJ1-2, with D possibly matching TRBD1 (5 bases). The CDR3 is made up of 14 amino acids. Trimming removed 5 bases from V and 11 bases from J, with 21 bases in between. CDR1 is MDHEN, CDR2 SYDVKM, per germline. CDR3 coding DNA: TGTGCCAGCAGTCCCCCTGGGGCCGCTAATAGGTACACCTTC. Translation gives CASSPPGAANRYTF.

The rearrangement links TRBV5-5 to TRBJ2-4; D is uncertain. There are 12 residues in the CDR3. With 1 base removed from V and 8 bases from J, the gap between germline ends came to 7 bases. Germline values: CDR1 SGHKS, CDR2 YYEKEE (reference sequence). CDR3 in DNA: TGTGCCAGCAGCTTGTCTGGGGACATTCAGTACTTC. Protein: CASSLSGDIQYF.

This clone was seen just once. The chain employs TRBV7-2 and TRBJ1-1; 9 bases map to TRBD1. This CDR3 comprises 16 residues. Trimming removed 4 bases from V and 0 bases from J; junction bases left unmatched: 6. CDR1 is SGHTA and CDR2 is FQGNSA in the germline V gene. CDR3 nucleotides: TGTGCCAGCAGCTACCGACAGGGGGGGATGAACACTGAAGCTTTCTTT. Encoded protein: CASSYRQGGMNTEAFF.

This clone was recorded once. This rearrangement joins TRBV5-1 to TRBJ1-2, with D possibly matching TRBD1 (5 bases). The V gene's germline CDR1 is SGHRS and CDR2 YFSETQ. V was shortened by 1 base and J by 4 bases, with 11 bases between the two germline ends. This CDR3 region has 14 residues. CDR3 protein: CASSLYPGTYGYTF. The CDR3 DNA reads TGCGCCAGCAGCTTGTATCCGGGGACCTATGGCTACACCTTC.

This chain's CDR3 is CASSLYGELFF. The CDR3 DNA follows: TGTGCCAGCAGCTTATACGGGGAGCTGTTTTTT. The rearrangement links TRBV11-2 to TRBJ2-2; no firm D call. The V end was cut by 2 bases, the J end by 7 bases, with 2 bases between. Germline V lookup: CDR1 SGHAT, CDR2 FQNNGV. This CDR3 spans 11 amino acids.

The CDR3 nucleotides are TGTGCCAGCAGCTCCCAAGCAGGGACAGGGGGCTACACCTTC. Amino acid sequence: CASSSQAGTGGYTF. This chain joins TRBV7-6 and TRBJ1-2, with 9 bases lining up with TRBD1. The V segment lost 4 bases and the J segment 8 bases; nucleotides outside the gene matches: 8. Germline values: CDR1 SGHVS, CDR2 FNYEAQ. The CDR3 extends over 14 amino acids.

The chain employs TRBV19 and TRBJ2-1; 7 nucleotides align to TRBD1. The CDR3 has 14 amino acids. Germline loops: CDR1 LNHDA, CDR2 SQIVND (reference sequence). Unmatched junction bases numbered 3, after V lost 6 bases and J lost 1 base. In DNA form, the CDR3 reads TGTGCCAGTAGGACAGGGAATTCCTACAATGAGCAGTTCTTC. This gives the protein CASRTGNSYNEQFF.

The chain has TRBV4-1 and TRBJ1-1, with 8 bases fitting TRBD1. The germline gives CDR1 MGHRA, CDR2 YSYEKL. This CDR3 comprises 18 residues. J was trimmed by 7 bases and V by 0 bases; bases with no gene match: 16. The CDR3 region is CASSQDWVRKTGGGEAFF. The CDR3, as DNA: TGCGCCAGCAGCCAAGATTGGGTGCGAAAAACAGGGGGTGGTGAAGCTTTCTTT.